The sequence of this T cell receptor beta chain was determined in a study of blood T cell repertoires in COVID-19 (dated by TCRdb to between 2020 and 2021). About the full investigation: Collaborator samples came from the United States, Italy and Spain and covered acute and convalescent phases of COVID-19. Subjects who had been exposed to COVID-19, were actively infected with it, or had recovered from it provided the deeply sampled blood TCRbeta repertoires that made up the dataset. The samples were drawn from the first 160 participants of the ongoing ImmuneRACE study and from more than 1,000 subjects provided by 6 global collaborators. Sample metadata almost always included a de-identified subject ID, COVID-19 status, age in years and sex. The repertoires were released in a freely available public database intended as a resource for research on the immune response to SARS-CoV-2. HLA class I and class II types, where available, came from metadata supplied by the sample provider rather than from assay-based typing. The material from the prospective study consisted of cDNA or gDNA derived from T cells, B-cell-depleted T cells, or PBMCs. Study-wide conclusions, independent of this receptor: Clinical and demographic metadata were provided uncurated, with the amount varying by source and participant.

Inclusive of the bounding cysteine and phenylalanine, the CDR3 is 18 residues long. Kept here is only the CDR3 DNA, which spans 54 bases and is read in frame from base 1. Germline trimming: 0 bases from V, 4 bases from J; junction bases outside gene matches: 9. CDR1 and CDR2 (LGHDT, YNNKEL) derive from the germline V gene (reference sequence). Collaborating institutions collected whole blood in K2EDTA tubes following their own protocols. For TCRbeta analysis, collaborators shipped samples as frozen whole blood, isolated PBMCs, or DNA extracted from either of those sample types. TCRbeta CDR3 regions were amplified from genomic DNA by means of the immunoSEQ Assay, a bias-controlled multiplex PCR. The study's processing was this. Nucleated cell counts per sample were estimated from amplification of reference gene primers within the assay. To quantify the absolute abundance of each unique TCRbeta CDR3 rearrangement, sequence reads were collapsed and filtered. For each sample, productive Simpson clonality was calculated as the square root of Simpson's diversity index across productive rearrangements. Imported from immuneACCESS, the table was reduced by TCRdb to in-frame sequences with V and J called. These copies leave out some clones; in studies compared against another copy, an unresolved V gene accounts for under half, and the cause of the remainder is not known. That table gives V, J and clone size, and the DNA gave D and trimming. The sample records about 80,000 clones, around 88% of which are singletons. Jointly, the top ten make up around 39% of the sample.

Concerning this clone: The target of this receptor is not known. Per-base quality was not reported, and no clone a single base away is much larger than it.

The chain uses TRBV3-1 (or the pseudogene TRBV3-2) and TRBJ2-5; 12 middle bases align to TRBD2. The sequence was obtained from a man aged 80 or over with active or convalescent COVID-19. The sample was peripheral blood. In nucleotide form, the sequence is TGTGCCAGCAGCCAAGACGGGCTAGCGGGAGGGGGGGGAGAGACCCAGTACTTC. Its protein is CASSQDGLAGGGGETQYF.